Listed here is a single TCR beta chain. Unique molecular identifiers were present on the cDNA, which also gained a universal primer site by template switching. TCRdb ran MiXCR on the 5' RACE reads and lists one entry per CDR3 protein. The data contain some 690,000 distinct CDR3 sequences, over 20% of them seen just once; the ten biggest clones take up 4.3%. The data belong to a study of identical twins. Healthy Caucasian individuals made up all the donors. The same data also contributed to another study, on T cells expressing NK-cell markers.

The receptor was isolated from a woman between 18 and 29 years old in good health. Sequencing used PBMCs.

CDR3 nucleotides: TGCAGCGGGGGACCGACGCAGGAGGGGGGCTACACCTTC. Its protein product is CSGGPTQEGGYTF. J is TRBJ1-2 and V is TRBV29-1; D is perhaps TRBD1 (5 bases). In germline, CDR1 is SQVTM, CDR2 ANQGSEA. This CDR3 is built from 13 residues. Trimming stripped 7 bases from V and 8 bases from J, with 20 bases between.